This is a list of T cell receptor beta chains from one sample in a study of OX40 agonist ivuxolimab in advanced cancers. Generated by immunoSEQ multiplex PCR, the TCRdb table keeps only in-frame clones and is missing some. Of about 73,000 clones listed, just under 90% are singletons. This specimen was CD4+ or CD8+ T cells sorted from blood, taken in a trial of the OX40 agonist ivuxolimab. The receptor set was obtained from an adult with an advanced solid tumor such as melanoma, head and neck, liver or kidney cancer. Both conserved end residues are part of each CDR3. The D gene is left open where the match is weak.

D gene,CDR3 length,J gene,V gene,CDR3 protein
TRBD1,15,TRBJ2-7,TRBV7-6,CASSLTGQGSYEQYF
TRBD2,14,TRBJ2-1,TRBV25-1,CASSGASGPDEQFF
-,13,TRBJ1-2,TRBV6-5,CASSYKGNYGYTF
-,17,TRBJ1-3,TRBV28,CASSSTGRWSSGNTIYF
TRBD1,15,TRBJ2-2,TRBV6-1,CASSEVPGGTGELFF
-,16,TRBJ2-2,TRBV11-3,CASSFGGRGGTGELFF
-,18,TRBJ2-1,TRBV28,CASSLSSGLGTLENEQFF
TRBD2,16,TRBJ2-1,TRBV15,CATSRDPGGRANEQFF
-,13,TRBJ1-2,TRBV10-2,CASSESGVGGYTF
-,14,TRBJ1-1,TRBV18,CASSDAKGNTEAFF
TRBD2,15,TRBJ2-7,TRBV10-3,CAISTLAGGPNEQYF
-,13,TRBJ1-2,TRBV6-6,CASSPYPEMGYTF
-,14,TRBJ1-5,TRBV2,CASSEPLIHQPQHF
-,14,TRBJ2-1,TRBV6-5,CASSYSPAYNEQFF
-,16,TRBJ2-2,TRBV6-7,CASSYVTRESWGELFF
TRBD2,14,TRBJ2-1,TRBV2,CASTPKAGAHEQFF
TRBD2,22,TRBJ2-1,TRBV9,CASSVPRVGSGRSGLDYNEQFF
TRBD2,15,TRBJ2-3,TRBV5-4,CASNTGLAGADTQYF
TRBD1,15,TRBJ1-3,TRBV4-1,CASSQEQGSLNTIYF
TRBD2,17,TRBJ2-2,TRBV11-2,CASSRLGLAGGTGELFF